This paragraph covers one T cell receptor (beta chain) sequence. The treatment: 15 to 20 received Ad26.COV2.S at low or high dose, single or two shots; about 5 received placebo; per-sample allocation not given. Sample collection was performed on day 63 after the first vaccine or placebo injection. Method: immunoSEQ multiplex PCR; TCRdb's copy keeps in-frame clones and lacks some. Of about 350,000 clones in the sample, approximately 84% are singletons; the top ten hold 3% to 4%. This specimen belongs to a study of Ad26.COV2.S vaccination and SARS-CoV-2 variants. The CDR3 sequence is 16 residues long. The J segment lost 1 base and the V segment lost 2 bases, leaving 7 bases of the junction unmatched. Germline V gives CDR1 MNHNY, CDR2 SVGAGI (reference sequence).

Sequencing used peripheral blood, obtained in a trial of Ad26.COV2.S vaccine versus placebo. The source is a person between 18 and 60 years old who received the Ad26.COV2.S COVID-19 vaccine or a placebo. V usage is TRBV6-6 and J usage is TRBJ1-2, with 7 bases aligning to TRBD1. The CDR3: CASSYAQGVVNYGYTF. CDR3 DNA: TGTGCCAGCAGTTACGCCCAGGGGGTAGTTAACTATGGCTACACCTTC.